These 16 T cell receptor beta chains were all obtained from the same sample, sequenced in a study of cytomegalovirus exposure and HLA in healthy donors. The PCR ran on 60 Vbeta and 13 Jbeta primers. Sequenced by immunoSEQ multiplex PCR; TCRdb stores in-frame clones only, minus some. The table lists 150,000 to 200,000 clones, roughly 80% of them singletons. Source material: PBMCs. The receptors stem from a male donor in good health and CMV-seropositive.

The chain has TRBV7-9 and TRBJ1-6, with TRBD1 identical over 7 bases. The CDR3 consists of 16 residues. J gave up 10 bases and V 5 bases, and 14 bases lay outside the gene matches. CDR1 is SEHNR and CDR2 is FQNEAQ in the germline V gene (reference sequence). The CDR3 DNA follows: TGTGCCAGCAGCCACCCAGGGATCCCCAGGGGGTCACCCCTCCACTTT. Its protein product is CASSHPGIPRGSPLHF.

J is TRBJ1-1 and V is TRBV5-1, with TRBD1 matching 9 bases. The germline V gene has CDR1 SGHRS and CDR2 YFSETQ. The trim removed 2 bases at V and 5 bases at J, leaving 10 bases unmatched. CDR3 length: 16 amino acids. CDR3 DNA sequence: TGCGCCAGCAGCTTAAACGTACAGGGGGCCGGGACTGAAGCTTTCTTT. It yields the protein CASSLNVQGAGTEAFF.

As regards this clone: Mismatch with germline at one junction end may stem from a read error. The CDR3 DNA follows: TGTGCCAGCAGTGATTTCTCCTTCCTCTTT. Protein: CASSDFSFLF. The chain employs TRBV6-1 and TRBJ1-1; D is unresolved. The germline V gene encodes CDR1 MNHNS and CDR2 SASEGT. The CDR3 loop spans 10 amino acids.

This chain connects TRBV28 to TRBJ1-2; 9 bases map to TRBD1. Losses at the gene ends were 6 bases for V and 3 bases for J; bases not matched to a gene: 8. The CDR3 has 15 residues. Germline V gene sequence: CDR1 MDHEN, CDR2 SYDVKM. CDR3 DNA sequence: TGTGCCAGCAGCCACCGGGACAGGGCAGACTATGGCTACACCTTC. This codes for CASSHRDRADYGYTF.

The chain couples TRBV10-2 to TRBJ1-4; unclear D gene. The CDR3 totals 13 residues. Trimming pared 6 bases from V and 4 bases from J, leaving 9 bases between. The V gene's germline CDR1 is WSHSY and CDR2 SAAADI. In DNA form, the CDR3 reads TGCGCCAGCAGCCAACAGCTTAATGAAAAACTGTTTTTT. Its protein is CASSQQLNEKLFF.

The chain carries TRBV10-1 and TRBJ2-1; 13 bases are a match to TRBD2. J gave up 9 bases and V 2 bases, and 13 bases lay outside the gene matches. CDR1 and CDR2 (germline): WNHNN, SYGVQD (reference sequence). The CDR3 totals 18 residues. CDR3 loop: CASSEAGLAGVRGGEQFF. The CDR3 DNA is TGCGCCAGCAGTGAGGCCGGACTAGCGGGAGTCCGGGGGGGTGAGCAGTTCTTC.

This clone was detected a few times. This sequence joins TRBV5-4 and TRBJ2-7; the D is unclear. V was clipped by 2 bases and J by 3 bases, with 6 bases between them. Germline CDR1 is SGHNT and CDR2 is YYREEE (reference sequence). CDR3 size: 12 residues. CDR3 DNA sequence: TGTGCCAGCAGCTTTGGTAGCTACGAGCAGTACTTC. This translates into CASSFGSYEQYF.

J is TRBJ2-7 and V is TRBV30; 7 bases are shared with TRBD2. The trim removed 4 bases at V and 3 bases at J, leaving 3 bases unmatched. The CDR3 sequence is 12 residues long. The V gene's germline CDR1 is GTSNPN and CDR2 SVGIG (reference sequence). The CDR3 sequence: CAWKLADYEQYF. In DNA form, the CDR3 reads TGTGCCTGGAAGCTAGCGGACTACGAGCAGTACTTC.

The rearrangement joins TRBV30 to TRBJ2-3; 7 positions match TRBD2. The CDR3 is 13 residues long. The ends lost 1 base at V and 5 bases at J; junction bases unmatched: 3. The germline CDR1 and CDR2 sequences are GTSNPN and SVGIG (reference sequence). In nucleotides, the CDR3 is TGTGCCTGGAGTGGGGGGGGTCTAGATACGCAGTATTTT. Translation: CAWSGGGLDTQYF. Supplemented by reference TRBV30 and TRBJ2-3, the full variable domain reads SQTIHQWPATLVQPVGSPLSLECTVEGTSNPNLYWYRQAAGRGLQLLFYSVGIGQISSEVPQNLSASRPQDRQFILSSKKLLLSDSGFYLCAWSGGGLDTQYFGPGTRLTVL.

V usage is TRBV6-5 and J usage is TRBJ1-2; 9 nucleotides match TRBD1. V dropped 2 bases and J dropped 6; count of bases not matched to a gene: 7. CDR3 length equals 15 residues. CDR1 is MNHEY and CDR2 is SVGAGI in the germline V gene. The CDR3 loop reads CASSYVEQGADGYTF. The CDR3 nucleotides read TGTGCCAGCAGTTACGTGGAACAGGGGGCAGATGGCTACACCTTC.

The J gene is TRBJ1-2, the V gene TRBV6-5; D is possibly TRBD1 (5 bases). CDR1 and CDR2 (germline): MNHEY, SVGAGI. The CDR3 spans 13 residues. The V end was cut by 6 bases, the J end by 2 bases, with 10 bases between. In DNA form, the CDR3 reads TGTGCCAGCAGCCTGACAGAGAACTATGGCTACACCTTC. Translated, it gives CASSLTENYGYTF.

The CDR3 region is CAWTNSGNYGYTF. The CDR3 DNA is TGTGCCTGGACCAACTCAGGGAACTATGGCTACACCTTC. The genes are TRBV30 and TRBJ1-2; TRBD1 is a possible D gene (5 bases). V lost 4 bases to trimming and J lost 2 bases, with 11 bases between them. The CDR3 spans 13 residues. The germline gives CDR1 GTSNPN, CDR2 SVGIG (reference sequence).

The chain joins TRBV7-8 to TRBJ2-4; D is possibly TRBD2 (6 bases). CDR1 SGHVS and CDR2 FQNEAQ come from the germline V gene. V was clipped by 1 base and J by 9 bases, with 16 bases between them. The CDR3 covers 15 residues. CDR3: CASSLVMGGEGIQYF. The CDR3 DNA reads TGTGCCAGCAGCTTAGTAATGGGGGGAGAGGGCATTCAGTACTTC.

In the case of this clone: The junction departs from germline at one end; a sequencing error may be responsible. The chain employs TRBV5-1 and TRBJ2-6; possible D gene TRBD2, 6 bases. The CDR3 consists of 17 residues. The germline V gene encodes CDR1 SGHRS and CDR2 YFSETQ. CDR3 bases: TGCGCCAGCAGCTCCCCTACCCCGGGCGTGGAGGGCAACGGCCTGACTTTC. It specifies CASSSPTPGVEGNGLTF.

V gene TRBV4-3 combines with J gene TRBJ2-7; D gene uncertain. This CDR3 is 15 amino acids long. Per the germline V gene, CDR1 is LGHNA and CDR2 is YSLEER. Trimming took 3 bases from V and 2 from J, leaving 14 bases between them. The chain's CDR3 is CASSQDTRSPYEQYF. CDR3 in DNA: TGCGCCAGCAGCCAGGATACGCGGAGCCCCTACGAGCAGTACTTC.

The DNA for the CDR3 is TGTGCCAGCAGTGAAGAAGTGACAGTTTCCGAGCAGTACTTC. The encoded protein is CASSEEVTVSEQYF. The rearrangement joins TRBV2 to TRBJ2-7, with D perhaps TRBD1 (5 bases). Germline loops: CDR1 SNHLY, CDR2 FYNNEI. V lost 1 base, J lost 6 bases, and 13 bases lay in between. CDR3 length: 14 amino acids.